This entry describes one TCR beta chain. TCRdb keeps only in-frame clones here, not all; method: immunoSEQ multiplex PCR. The table records roughly 190,000 clones, around 91% of them present only once. This specimen comes from a study of blood T cell repertoires in COVID-19. Study as a whole: Acute and convalescent COVID-19 specimens originated in the United States, Italy and Spain.

The V and J ends lost 0 bases and 1 base respectively, with 10 bases between them. CDR3 length: 15 amino acids. Germline values: CDR1 SGDLS, CDR2 YYNGEE. Participant-given clinical history determined each cohort assignment. Cohort 3 recovery required two negative PCRs, clearance, or symptom resolution. The chain employs TRBV9 and TRBJ2-5, with D maybe TRBD2 (6 bases). The sequence was obtained from a woman younger than 35 who had recovered from COVID-19. Sample: PBMCs or T cells enriched from blood (not recorded which). This CDR3 is CASSVGVGGQETQYF. As DNA, the CDR3 is TGTGCCAGCAGCGTAGGGGTGGGGGGCCAAGAGACCCAGTACTTC.